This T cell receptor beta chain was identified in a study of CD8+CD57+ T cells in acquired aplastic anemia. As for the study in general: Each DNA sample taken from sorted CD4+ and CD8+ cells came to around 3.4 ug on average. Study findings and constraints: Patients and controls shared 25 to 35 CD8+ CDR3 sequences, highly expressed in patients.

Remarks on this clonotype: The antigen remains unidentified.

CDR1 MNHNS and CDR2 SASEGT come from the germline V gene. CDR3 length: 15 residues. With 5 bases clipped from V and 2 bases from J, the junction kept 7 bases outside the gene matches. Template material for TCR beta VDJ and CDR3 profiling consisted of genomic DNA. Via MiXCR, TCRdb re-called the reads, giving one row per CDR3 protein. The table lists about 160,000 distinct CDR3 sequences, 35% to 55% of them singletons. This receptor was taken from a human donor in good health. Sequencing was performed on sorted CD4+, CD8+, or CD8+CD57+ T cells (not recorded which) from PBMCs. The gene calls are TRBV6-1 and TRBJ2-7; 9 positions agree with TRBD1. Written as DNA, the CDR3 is TGTGCCAGCAGTCCAGGGACAGGGTTTACCTACGAGCAGTACTTC. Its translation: CASSPGTGFTYEQYF.